This T cell receptor beta chain was documented in a study of blood T cell repertoires in COVID-19. On the study more broadly: T cells, B-cell-depleted T cells, or PBMCs provided the cDNA or gDNA that served as material.

This CDR3 has 14 residues. The germline V and J ends were trimmed by 2 bases and 1 base, with 9 bases remaining between them. Looked up from germline, CDR1 is SGHRS and CDR2 is YFSETQ. On this clone: This sample includes further DNA sequences coding for the same CDR3.

Methods used by the authors: Cell counts per sample came from amplifying reference gene primers. Clones were read by immunoSEQ multiplex PCR, and TCRdb kept only the in-frame ones, dropping some. V and J calls and clone size are given by that table; D and trimming were obtained from the DNA. The table records about 73,000 clones, approximately 80% of them present only once. The sequence derives from a woman in her sixties with acute or convalescent COVID-19. The chain links TRBV5-1 to TRBJ1-1; D possibly corresponds to TRBD1 (5 bases). The sequenced sample was peripheral blood. CDR3 in DNA: TGCGCCAGCAGCTTAAGGACACAGAACACTGAAGCTTTCTTT. It encodes CASSLRTQNTEAFF.